Sequencing of this TCR beta chain was carried out in a study of T cell responses to AZD1222 COVID-19 vaccine (dated by TCRdb to the early 2020s). Some background on the complete study: TCR sequencing covered over 230 trial participants: 200 to 220 given two doses of AZD1222 and approximately 25 given two doses of MenACWY control vaccine. Trial participants were enrolled by age into subgroups of 18-55, 56-69 and 70-plus years, and around 150, 29 and 61 TCR-sequenced participants, respectively, were included in these subgroups.

The time point label of this sample denotes: about 28 days (+/-7) after the second vaccine dose. Because spike-specific TCR depth and breadth did not differ between the two schedules, AZD1222 recipients who got a second dose at roughly 4 weeks were pooled with those who got a second dose at roughly 12 weeks. The vaccinee samples were drawn from two UK trials, COV001 and COV002, one of which was a single-blind randomized controlled phase 2/3 trial testing AZD1222 (ChAdOx1 nCoV-19) in healthy adults. For TCRbeta chain sequencing, PBMC samples were collected from trial participants at day 0 and at day 28 after the second dose. Looking up the germline V gene yields CDR1 SGHRS and CDR2 YFSETQ. The CDR3 measures 12 amino acids from cysteine to phenylalanine. The CDR3 DNA has 36 bases and is translated from base 1. V was cut back by 0 bases and J by 8 bases, leaving a gap of 8 bases between them. As to this clone: Its antigen target is currently unknown. Per-base qualities were not stored, and no clone one base away is much larger.

The CDR3 regions of human TCRbeta chains were analyzed by immunosequencing. The study's processing was this. Repertoire TCRs were checked for matches against a reference library of SARS-CoV-2-specific TCRs that had been generated using the MIRA antigen-specificity platform. Breadth was defined as the fraction of unique TCRs that were SARS-CoV-2-associated. Depth was defined as the fraction of total T cells that were SARS-CoV-2-associated. Each spike-specific TCR was assigned to its reactive spike region and to a CD4 or CD8 class using the MIRA data. Log10-transformed breadth and depth values were compared by one-way ANOVA with Sidak's multiple comparisons tests. This immuneACCESS table, as held by TCRdb, lists in-frame sequences with V and J called but not all clones. Of the missing ones, under half trace to an unresolved V gene in checked studies; the others have no known cause. That table furnishes V, J and clone size, whereas the DNA furnished D and trimming. The sample table contains roughly 100,000 clones; only one count was recorded for roughly 80% of them. The top ten constitute 14% of the sample.

The research as a whole found: Reportedly, close to half of the unique spike-specific TCRs recognized epitopes lying outside the regions that are mutated in the B.1.351 and B.1.1.7 variants. Only a handful of AZD1222 recipients were SARS-CoV-2 seropositive at baseline, limiting conclusions about previously exposed vaccinees. The vaccine-associated CD4 TCRs covered the entire spike protein, and the dominant responses fell in regions 160-218 and 743-854. The 56-69-year group was small, and its depth increase did not reach significance, likely because of low power. A significant rise in spike-specific TCR breadth and depth was observed after two AZD1222 doses relative to day 0 and relative to MenACWY recipients. Participants were mostly white British and included more females than males, and it was suggested by the authors that clonal diversity may have been underestimated. Because no day 14 peak-response samples were available, the repertoires could be characterized only after the peak T cell response.

The rearrangement joined TRBV5-1 to TRBJ1-2; too little of a D gene remains to name it. The sequenced sample was peripheral blood, obtained 28 days after the second AZD1222 dose. The receptor was derived from an adult who received the AZD1222 COVID-19 vaccine. The nucleotide sequence reads as follows: TGCGCCAGCAGCTTGGGAGGGAAAGGCTACACCTTC. Translated, this is CASSLGGKGYTF.